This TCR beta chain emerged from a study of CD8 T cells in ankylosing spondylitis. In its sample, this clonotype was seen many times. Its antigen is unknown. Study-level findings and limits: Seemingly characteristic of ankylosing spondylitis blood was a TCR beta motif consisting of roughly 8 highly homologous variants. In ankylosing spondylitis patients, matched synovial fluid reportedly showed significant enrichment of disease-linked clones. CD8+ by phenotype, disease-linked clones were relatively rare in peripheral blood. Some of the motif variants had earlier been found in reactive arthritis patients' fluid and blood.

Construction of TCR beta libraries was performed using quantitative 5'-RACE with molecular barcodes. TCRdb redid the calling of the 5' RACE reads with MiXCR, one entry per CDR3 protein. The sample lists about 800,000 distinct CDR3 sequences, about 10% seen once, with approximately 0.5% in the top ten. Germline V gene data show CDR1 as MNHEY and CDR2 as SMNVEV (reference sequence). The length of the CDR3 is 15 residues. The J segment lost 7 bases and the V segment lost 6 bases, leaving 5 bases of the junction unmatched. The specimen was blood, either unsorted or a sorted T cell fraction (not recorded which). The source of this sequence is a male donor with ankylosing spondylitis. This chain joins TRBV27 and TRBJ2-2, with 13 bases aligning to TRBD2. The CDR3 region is CASSRTSGSVGELFF. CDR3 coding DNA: TGTGCCAGCAGCCGGACTAGCGGGAGCGTCGGGGAGCTGTTTTTT.